A selection of T cell receptor beta chains follows, all from one sample in a study of T cell clones after liver transplantation. The data were produced by immunoSEQ multiplex PCR, yet TCRdb's version contains in-frame clones alone and is incomplete. Among just under 60,000 clones listed, approximately 70% were seen once. Sequenced here: CD4+ T cells from blood, sampled at the approximately 16-month timepoint. The receptors were gathered from a human patient who received a liver transplant. Certain T cells may be donor cells from the graft. Both conserved end residues are part of each CDR3. The order of the fields is D gene, clone size, V gene, J gene, CDR3 DNA, CDR3 protein. The D gene is left open where the match is weak. Some rows mark clone size as missing; the rest say once, few, many or name a class of expanded clone.

D gene: .
clone size: few
V gene: TRBV12-5
J gene: TRBJ2-1
CDR3 DNA: TGTGCTAGTGTTCCCCCCCGGGTATCCTCCTACAATGAGCAGTTCTTC
CDR3 protein: CASVPPRVSSYNEQFF

D gene: TRBD1
clone size: .
V gene: TRBV19
J gene: TRBJ2-3
CDR3 DNA: TGTGCCAGTAGTATAGGGCAGGGGGCTACAGATACGCAGTATTTT
CDR3 protein: CASSIGQGATDTQYF

D gene: .
clone size: .
V gene: TRBV5-5
J gene: TRBJ2-5
CDR3 DNA: TGTGCCAGCAGCCCGGCGGTTCCGGCAGGGGAACAAGAGACCCAGTACTTC
CDR3 protein: CASSPAVPAGEQETQYF

D gene: .
clone size: .
V gene: TRBV19
J gene: TRBJ2-5
CDR3 DNA: TGTGCCAGTAGTATCGGTACAGATAAGTACCAAGAGACCCAGTACTTC
CDR3 protein: CASSIGTDKYQETQYF

D gene: .
clone size: .
V gene: TRBV4-3
J gene: TRBJ1-1
CDR3 DNA: TGCGCCAGCAGCCAAGATTACCAATACTCTGAAGCTTTCTTT
CDR3 protein: CASSQDYQYSEAFF

D gene: TRBD1
clone size: .
V gene: TRBV11-2
J gene: TRBJ1-4
CDR3 DNA: TGTGCCAGCAGCTCAATACAGGGGGCAAATGAAAAACTGTTTTTT
CDR3 protein: CASSSIQGANEKLFF

D gene: .
clone size: few
V gene: TRBV7-9
J gene: TRBJ1-2
CDR3 DNA: TGTGCCAGCAGCTTAGCCAGGGAGTATGGCTACACCTTC
CDR3 protein: CASSLAREYGYTF

D gene: .
clone size: .
V gene: TRBV25-1
J gene: TRBJ2-5
CDR3 DNA: TGTGCCAGCAGTGACCCCAGGACAGTCCAAGAGACCCAGTACTTC
CDR3 protein: CASSDPRTVQETQYF

D gene: .
clone size: .
V gene: TRBV10-3
J gene: TRBJ2-3
CDR3 DNA: TGTGCCATCAGGGACAGAGACACAGATACGCAGTATTTT
CDR3 protein: CAIRDRDTDTQYF

D gene: .
clone size: .
V gene: TRBV5-6
J gene: TRBJ2-7
CDR3 DNA: TGTGCCAGCAGCCTTCCAACATCGAGAGAGCAGTACTTC
CDR3 protein: CASSLPTSREQYF

D gene: TRBD1
clone size: .
V gene: TRBV2
J gene: TRBJ1-3
CDR3 DNA: TGTGCCAGCATGAACCGGGACAGGGGTAAATCCCGTGCTGGAAACACCATATATTTT
CDR3 protein: CASMNRDRGKSRAGNTIYF

D gene: TRBD2
clone size: .
V gene: TRBV11-3
J gene: TRBJ2-2
CDR3 DNA: TGTGCCAGCAGCTTGGGAGGGGTTGTGCCCGGGGAGCTGTTTTTT
CDR3 protein: CASSLGGVVPGELFF

D gene: TRBD1
clone size: .
V gene: TRBV28
J gene: TRBJ1-4
CDR3 DNA: TGTGCCAGCAGTTCGGCGGGACAGGGGGCCGTTAATGAAAAACTGTTTTTT
CDR3 protein: CASSSAGQGAVNEKLFF

D gene: .
clone size: .
V gene: TRBV30
J gene: TRBJ2-5
CDR3 DNA: TGTGCCTGGGGGACCAGACGGGAGACCCAGTACTTC
CDR3 protein: CAWGTRRETQYF

D gene: .
clone size: .
V gene: TRBV5-8
J gene: TRBJ2-2
CDR3 DNA: TGTGCCAGCAGCTTGACCAGGGACTACACCGGGGAGCTGTTTTTT
CDR3 protein: CASSLTRDYTGELFF

D gene: TRBD2
clone size: .
V gene: TRBV10-2
J gene: TRBJ2-3
CDR3 DNA: TGCGCCAGCAGAGGGCAAGGACTAGCGGAATTCACAGATACGCAGTATTTT
CDR3 protein: CASRGQGLAEFTDTQYF

D gene: .
clone size: .
V gene: TRBV30
J gene: TRBJ1-4
CDR3 DNA: TGTGCCTGGAGTTGGGGAGGACCTAATGAAAAACTGTTTTTT
CDR3 protein: CAWSWGGPNEKLFF

D gene: TRBD1
clone size: .
V gene: TRBV7-4
J gene: TRBJ2-1
CDR3 DNA: TGTGCCAGCAGCTTAGCCAGGGGGCATAATGAGCAGTTCTTC
CDR3 protein: CASSLARGHNEQFF

D gene: .
clone size: few
V gene: TRBV6-1
J gene: TRBJ1-5
CDR3 DNA: TGTGCCAGCAATCTCTCCGGGGGCCTCAATCAGCCCCAGCATTTT
CDR3 protein: CASNLSGGLNQPQHF

D gene: .
clone size: few
V gene: TRBV6-1
J gene: TRBJ2-2
CDR3 DNA: TGTGCCAGCAGTGAAGACTGGTTCGGGGAGCTGTTTTTT
CDR3 protein: CASSEDWFGELFF

D gene: .
clone size: .
V gene: TRBV28
J gene: TRBJ1-1
CDR3 DNA: TGTGCCAGCAGCCGACTCGACCTCGTAGTGAACACTGAAGCTTTCTTT
CDR3 protein: CASSRLDLVVNTEAFF

D gene: .
clone size: .
V gene: TRBV2
J gene: TRBJ1-5
CDR3 DNA: TGTGCCAGCAGTGAAGATAACCCACCGGGGCCCCAGCATTTT
CDR3 protein: CASSEDNPPGPQHF

D gene: TRBD1
clone size: .
V gene: TRBV6-1
J gene: TRBJ1-6
CDR3 DNA: TGTGCCAGCAGTGGCGGGACAGTCTATAATTCACCCCTCCACTTT
CDR3 protein: CASSGGTVYNSPLHF

D gene: TRBD1
clone size: .
V gene: TRBV12-5
J gene: TRBJ1-3
CDR3 DNA: TGTGCTAGTGGCCACGGGACAGGGAGCCTCCGCACCATATATTTT
CDR3 protein: CASGHGTGSLRTIYF

D gene: .
clone size: .
V gene: TRBV2
J gene: TRBJ2-3
CDR3 DNA: TGTGCCAGCATTCAGGGCCCTAGCACAGATACGCAGTATTTT
CDR3 protein: CASIQGPSTDTQYF

D gene: TRBD1
clone size: .
V gene: TRBV2
J gene: TRBJ2-5
CDR3 DNA: TGTGCCAGCAGTGAAACCCGGACAGGGGGAGGAGAGACCCAGTACTTC
CDR3 protein: CASSETRTGGGETQYF

D gene: TRBD1
clone size: .
V gene: TRBV19
J gene: TRBJ2-1
CDR3 DNA: TGTGCCAGTCGCCCTACGAAGGGGGCGGACTACAATGAGCAGTTCTTC
CDR3 protein: CASRPTKGADYNEQFF

D gene: .
clone size: .
V gene: TRBV10-1
J gene: TRBJ2-5
CDR3 DNA: TGCGCCAGCAGTGAGCATCACCCCCTTTATAGCCAAGAGACCCAGTACTTC
CDR3 protein: CASSEHHPLYSQETQYF

D gene: .
clone size: .
V gene: TRBV5-6
J gene: TRBJ1-5
CDR3 DNA: TGTGCCAGCAGCTTCGCCAGGGGCGGGTGGGACAATCAGCCCCAGCATTTT
CDR3 protein: CASSFARGGWDNQPQHF